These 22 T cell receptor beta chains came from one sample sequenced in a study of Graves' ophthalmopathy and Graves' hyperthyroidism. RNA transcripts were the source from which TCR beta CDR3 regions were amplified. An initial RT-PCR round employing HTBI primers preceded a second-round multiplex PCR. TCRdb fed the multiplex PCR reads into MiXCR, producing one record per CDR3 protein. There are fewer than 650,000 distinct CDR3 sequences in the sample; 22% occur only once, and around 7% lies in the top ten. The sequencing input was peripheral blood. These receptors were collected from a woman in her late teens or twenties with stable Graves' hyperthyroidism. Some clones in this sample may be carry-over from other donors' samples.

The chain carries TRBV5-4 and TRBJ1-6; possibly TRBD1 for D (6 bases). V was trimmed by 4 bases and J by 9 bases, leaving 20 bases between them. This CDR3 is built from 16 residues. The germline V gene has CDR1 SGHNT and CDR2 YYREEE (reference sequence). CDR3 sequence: CASSPEGTLGSSPLHF. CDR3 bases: TGTGCCAGCAGCCCCGAGGGGACATTGGGTAGTTCACCCCTCCACTTT.

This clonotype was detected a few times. The CDR3 reads CASSELVAGEAFF. In DNA, the CDR3 is TGTGCCAGCAGTGAGCTGGTGGCGGGTGAAGCTTTCTTT. The chain couples TRBV25-1 to TRBJ1-1; D unresolved. Trimming shortened V by 3 bases and J by 7 bases, and 12 bases separated the two germline ends. Germline CDR1 and CDR2: MGHDK and SYGVNS. The CDR3 loop spans 13 amino acids. Together with reference TRBV25-1 and TRBJ1-1, the CDR3 gives the full variable domain: EADIYQTPRYLVIGTGKKITLECSQTMGHDKMYWYQQDPGMELHLIHYSYGVNSTEKGDLSSESTVSRIRTEHFPLTLESARPSHTSQYLCASSELVAGEAFFGQGTRLTVV.

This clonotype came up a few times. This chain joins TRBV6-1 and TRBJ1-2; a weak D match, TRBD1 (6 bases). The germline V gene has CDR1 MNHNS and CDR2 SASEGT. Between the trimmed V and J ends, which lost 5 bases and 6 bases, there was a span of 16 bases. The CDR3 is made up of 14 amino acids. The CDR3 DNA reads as TGTGCCAGCAGTCGGACAGTTGGGACTAATGGCTACACCTTC. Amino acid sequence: CASSRTVGTNGYTF.

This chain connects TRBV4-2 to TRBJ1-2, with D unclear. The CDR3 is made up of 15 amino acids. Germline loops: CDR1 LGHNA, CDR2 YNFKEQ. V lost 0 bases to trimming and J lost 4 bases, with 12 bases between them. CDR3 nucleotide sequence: TGTGCCAGCAGCCAAGAACTGCAGGACCTCTATGGCTACACCTTC. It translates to CASSQELQDLYGYTF.

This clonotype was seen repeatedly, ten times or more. Written as DNA, the CDR3 is TGTGCCAGCAGTGATTCTGGGGCCAACGTCCTGACTTTC. Translating gives CASSDSGANVLTF. The V and J genes are TRBV6-1 and TRBJ2-6, with D unresolved. The CDR3 consists of 13 residues. V was cut by 3 bases and J by 1 base, with 1 base left in between. The germline V gene encodes CDR1 MNHNS and CDR2 SASEGT.

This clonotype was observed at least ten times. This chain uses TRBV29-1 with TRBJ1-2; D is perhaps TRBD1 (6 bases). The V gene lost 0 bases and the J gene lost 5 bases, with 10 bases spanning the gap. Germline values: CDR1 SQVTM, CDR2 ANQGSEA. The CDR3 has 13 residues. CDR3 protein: CSVEEGASYGYTF. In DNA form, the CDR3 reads TGCAGCGTTGAAGAGGGGGCGAGTTATGGCTACACCTTC.

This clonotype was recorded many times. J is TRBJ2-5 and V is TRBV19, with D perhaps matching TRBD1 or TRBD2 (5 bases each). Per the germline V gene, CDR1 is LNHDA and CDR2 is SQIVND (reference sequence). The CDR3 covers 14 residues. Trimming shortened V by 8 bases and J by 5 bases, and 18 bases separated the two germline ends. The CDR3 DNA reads TGTGCCAGTCGCCCCAGAGGGGCCGGGGAGACCCAGTACTTC. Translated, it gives CASRPRGAGETQYF.

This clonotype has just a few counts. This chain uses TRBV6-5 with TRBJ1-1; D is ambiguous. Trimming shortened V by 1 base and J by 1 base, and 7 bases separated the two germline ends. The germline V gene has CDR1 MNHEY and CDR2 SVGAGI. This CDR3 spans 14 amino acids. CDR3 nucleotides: TGTGCCAGCAGTTACTGGCAGGCGAACACTGAAGCTTTCTTT. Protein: CASSYWQANTEAFF.

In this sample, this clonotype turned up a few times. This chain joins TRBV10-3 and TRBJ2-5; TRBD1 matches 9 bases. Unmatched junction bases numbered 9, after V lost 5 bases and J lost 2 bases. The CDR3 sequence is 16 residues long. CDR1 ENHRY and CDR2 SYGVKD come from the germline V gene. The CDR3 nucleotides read TGTGCCATCAGTCCACTCCGGACAGGGGATCAAGAGACCCAGTACTTC. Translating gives CAISPLRTGDQETQYF.

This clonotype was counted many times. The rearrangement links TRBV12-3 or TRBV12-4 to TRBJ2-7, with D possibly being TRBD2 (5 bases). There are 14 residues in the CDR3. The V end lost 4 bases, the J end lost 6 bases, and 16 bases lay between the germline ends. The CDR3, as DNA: TGTGCCAGCAGTTCAAATCTGGGTGGACTCGAGCAGTACTTC. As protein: CASSSNLGGLEQYF.

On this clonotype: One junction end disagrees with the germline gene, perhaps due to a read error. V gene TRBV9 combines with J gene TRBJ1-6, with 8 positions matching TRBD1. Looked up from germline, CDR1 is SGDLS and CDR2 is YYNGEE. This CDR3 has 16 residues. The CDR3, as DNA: TGTGCCAGCAGCGCGACAGGGGTCGGCTATAATTCACCCCTCTACTTT. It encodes CASSATGVGYNSPLYF.

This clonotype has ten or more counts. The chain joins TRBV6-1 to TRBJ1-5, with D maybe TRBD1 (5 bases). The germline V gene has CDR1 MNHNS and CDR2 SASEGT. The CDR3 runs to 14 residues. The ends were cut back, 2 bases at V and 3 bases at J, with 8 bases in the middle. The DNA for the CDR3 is TGTGCCAGCAGTGAATGGGGGTACAATCAGCCCCAGCATTTT. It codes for CASSEWGYNQPQHF.

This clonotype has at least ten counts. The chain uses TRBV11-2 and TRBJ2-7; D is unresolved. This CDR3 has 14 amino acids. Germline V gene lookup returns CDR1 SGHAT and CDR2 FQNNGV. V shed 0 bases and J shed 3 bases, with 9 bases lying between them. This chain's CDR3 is CASSLDRSLYEQYF. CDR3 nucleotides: TGTGCCAGCAGCTTAGATCGGTCTCTCTACGAGCAGTACTTC.

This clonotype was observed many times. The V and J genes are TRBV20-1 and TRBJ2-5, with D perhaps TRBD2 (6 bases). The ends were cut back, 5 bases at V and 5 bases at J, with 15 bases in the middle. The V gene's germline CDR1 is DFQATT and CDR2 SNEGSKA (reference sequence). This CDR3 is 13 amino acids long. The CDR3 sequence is CSAEDYLGETQYF. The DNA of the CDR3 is TGCAGTGCTGAGGACTACCTCGGTGAGACCCAGTACTTC.

CDR3 in DNA: TGTGCCAGCAGTGAACCGGGACAGAGCTTGATGAACACTGAAGCTTTCTTT. Translation: CASSEPGQSLMNTEAFF. The chain couples TRBV6-1 to TRBJ1-1; 7 bases are shared with TRBD1. Per germline, CDR1 MNHNS and CDR2 SASEGT. This CDR3 region has 17 residues. The ends lost 2 bases at V and 0 bases at J; junction bases unmatched: 9.

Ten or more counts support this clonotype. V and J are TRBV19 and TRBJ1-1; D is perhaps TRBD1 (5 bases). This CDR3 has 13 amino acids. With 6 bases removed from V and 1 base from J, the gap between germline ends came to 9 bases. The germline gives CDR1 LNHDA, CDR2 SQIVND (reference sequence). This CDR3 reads CASRARENTEAFF. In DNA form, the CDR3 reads TGTGCCAGTAGGGCCAGGGAGAACACTGAAGCTTTCTTT.

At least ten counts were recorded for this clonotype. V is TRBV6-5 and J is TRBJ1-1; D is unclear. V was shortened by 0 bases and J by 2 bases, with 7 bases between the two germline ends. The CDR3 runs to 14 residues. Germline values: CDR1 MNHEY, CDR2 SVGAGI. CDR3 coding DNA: TGTGCCAGCAGTTACTCGAATAGTAACACTGAAGCTTTCTTT. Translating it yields CASSYSNSNTEAFF.

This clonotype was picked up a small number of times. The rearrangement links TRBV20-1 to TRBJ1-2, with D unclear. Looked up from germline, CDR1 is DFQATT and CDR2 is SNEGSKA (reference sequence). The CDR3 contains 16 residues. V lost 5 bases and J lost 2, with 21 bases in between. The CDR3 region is CSAPPILVRANYGYTF. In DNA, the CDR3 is TGCAGTGCTCCACCCATTTTGGTGCGGGCCAACTATGGCTACACCTTC.

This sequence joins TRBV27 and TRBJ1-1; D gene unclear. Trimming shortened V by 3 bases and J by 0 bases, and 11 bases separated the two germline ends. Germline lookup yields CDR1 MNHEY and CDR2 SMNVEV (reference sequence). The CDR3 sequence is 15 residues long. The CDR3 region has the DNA TGTGCCAGCAGTTTTAACGAAGGGTTGAACACTGAAGCTTTCTTT. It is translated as CASSFNEGLNTEAFF.

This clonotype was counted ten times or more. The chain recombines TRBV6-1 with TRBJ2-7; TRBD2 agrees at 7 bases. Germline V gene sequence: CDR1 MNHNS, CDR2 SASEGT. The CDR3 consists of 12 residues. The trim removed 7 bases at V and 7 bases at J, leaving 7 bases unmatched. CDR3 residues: CASKAGDWEQYF. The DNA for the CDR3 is TGTGCCAGCAAGGCGGGGGACTGGGAGCAGTACTTC.

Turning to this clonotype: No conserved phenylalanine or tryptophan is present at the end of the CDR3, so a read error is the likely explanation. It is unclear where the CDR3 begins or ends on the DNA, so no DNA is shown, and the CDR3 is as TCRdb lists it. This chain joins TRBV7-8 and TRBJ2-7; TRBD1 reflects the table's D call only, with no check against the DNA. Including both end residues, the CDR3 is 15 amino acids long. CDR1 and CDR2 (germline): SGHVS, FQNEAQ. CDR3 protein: CASSPQTGPSYEQWY.

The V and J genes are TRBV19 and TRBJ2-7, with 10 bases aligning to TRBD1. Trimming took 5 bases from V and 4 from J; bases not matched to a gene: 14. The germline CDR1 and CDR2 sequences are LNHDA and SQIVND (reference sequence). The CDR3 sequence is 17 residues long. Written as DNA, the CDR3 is TGTGCCAGTAGTCCCAGCCGGGACAGGGGTAATTGGTACGAGCAGTACTTC. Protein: CASSPSRDRGNWYEQYF.